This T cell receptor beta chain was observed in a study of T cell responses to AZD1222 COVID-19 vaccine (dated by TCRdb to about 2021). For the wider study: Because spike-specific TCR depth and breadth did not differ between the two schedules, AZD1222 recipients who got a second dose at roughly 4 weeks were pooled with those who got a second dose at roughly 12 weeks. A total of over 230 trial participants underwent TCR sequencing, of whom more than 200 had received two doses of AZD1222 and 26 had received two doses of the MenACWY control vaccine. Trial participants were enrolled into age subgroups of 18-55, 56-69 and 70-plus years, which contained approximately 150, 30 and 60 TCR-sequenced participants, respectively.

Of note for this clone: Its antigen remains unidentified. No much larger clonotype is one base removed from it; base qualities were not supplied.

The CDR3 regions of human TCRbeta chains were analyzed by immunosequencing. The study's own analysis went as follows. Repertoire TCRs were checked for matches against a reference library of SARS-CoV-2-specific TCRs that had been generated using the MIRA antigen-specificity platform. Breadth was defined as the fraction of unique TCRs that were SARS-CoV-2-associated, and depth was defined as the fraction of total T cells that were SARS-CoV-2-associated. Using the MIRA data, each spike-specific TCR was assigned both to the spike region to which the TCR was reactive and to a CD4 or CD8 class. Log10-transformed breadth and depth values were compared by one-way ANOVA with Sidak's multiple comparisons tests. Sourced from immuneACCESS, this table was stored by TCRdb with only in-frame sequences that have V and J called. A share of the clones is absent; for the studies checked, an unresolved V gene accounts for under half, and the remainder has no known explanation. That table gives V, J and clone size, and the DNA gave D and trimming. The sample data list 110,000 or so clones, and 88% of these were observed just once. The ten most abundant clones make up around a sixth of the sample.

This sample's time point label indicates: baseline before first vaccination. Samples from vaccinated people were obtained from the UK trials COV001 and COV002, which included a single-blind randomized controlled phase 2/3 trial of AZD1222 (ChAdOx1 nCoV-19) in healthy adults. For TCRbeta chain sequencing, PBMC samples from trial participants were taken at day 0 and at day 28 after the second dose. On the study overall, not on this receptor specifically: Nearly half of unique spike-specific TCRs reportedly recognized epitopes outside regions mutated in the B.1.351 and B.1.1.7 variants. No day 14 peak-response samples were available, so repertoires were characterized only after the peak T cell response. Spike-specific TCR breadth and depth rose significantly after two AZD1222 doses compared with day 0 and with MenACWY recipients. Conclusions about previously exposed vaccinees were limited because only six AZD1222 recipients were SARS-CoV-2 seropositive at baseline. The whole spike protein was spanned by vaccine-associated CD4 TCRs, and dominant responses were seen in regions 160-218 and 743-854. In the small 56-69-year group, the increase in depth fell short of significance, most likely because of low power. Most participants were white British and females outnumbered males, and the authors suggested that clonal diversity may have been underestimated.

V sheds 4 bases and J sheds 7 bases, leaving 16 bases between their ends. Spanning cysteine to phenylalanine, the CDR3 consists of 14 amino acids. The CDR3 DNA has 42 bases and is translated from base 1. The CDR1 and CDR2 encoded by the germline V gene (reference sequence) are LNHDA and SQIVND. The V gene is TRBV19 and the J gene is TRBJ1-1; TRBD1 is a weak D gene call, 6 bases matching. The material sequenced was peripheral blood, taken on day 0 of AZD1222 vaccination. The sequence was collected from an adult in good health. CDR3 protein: CASSTGVQGGEAFF. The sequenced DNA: TGTGCCAGTAGTACAGGGGTCCAGGGAGGTGAAGCTTTCTTT.